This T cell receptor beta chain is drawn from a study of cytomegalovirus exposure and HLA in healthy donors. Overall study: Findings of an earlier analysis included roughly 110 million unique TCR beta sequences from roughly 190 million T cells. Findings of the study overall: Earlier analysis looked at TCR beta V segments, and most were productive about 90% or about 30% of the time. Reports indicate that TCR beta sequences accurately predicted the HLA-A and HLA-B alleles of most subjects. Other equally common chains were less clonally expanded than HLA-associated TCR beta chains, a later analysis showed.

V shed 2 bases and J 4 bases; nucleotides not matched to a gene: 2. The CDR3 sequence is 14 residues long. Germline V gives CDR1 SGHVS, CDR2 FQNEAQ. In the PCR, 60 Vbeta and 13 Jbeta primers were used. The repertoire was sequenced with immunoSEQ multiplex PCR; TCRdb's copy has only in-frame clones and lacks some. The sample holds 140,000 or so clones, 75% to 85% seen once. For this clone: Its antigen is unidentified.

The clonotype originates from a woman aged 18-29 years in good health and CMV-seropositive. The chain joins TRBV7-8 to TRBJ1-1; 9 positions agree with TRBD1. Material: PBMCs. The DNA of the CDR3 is TGTGCCAGCAGCTTATCACAGGGGGCCACTGAAGCTTTCTTT. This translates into CASSLSQGATEAFF.